In its sample, the clone carrying this T cell receptor beta chain was seen a few times. The antigen remains unidentified. The sample originates from a study of T cells in Graves' hyperthyroidism and ophthalmopathy. About the research overall: Peripheral blood was obtained at initial diagnosis, preceding any treatment. Findings of the study overall: Also found in blood were most expanded thyroid clonotypes above 0.001.

Exclusions: uncontrolled infection, other autoimmune disease, pregnancy, lactation. RNA transcripts yielded amplified TCR beta CDR3 regions. During a first-round RT-PCR of the TCR CDR3, the HTBI primer set was used. TCRdb independently ran MiXCR on the multiplex PCR reads; one entry per CDR3 protein. The data hold hundreds of thousands of distinct CDR3 sequences, with 20% to 25% observed a single time. The TCR was taken from a man between 25 and 39 years old with Graves' ophthalmopathy. The sequenced sample consisted of blood.

For the CDR3, the DNA is TGTGCCAGCAGTTTCGGGGGCTTCAATTCACCCCTCCACTTT. Protein: CASSFGGFNSPLHF. The J gene is TRBJ1-6, the V gene TRBV12-3 or TRBV12-4, with D maybe TRBD1 (6 bases). Trimming removed 3 bases at V and 7 bases at J, with 10 bases between. There are 14 residues in the CDR3.